Described below is a single T cell receptor beta chain sequence and its context. What it binds is unknown. Other DNA sequences in this sample translate to the same CDR3. An assay was performed, and its level was deep. Method: immunoSEQ multiplex PCR; TCRdb's copy keeps in-frame clones and lacks some. In the table there are 2 million to 3 million clones, more than 85% of which are singletons. The CDR3 sequence is 15 residues long. V gave up 6 bases and J gave up 0 bases; unmatched junction bases: 4. The V gene's germline CDR1 is MDHEN and CDR2 SYDVKM. The sample originates from a study of shared clonotypes between healthy human individuals. General study points: Of the naive CD4 clonotypes, about 5% were shared across a few donors.

Sequenced input: naive CD4+ T cells from PBMCs. Indicated subset: CD45RA+ positively selected. The sequence derives from a young man in good health. Some clones in this sample may be carry-over from other donors' samples. The rearrangement joins TRBV28 to TRBJ1-5, with 8 bases identical to TRBD1. The CDR3 coding sequence is TGTGCCAGCAGGGCAGACAGGGGTAGCAATCAGCCCCAGCATTTT. It specifies CASRADRGSNQPQHF.